The 12 T cell receptor beta chains below all came from one sample that was sequenced in a study of ipilimumab plus nivolumab after autologous stem cell transplantation. Using immunoSEQ multiplex PCR, the repertoire was profiled, and TCRdb retains in-frame clones only, with some absent. The sample lists roughly 17,000 clones, 79% seen once, with about a third in the top ten. Here the sequenced sample was PBMCs, taken in a trial of ipilimumab plus nivolumab as post-transplant consolidation. The receptors here all came from a male donor with diffuse large B-cell lymphoma.

Note on this clone: Other DNA sequences from this sample encode an identical CDR3 as well. V is TRBV20-1 and J is TRBJ2-1; no clear D. V was cut by 0 bases and J by 9 bases, with 6 bases left in between. Germline loops: CDR1 DFQATT, CDR2 SNEGSKA (reference sequence). The CDR3 has 11 residues. This chain's CDR3 is CSARDGSEQFF. In DNA, the CDR3 is TGCAGTGCTAGAGATGGAAGTGAGCAGTTCTTC.

V is TRBV5-6 and J is TRBJ2-7, with D tentatively TRBD1 or TRBD2 (6 bases each). This CDR3 spans 18 amino acids. Looked up from germline, CDR1 is SGHDT and CDR2 is YYEEEE. The V and J ends lost 3 bases and 1 base respectively, with 23 bases between them. CDR3 DNA: TGTGCCAGCAGCTGGGGTTTTGGGGGGCCATCGAAGTCCTACGAGCAGTACTTC. Its protein product is CASSWGFGGPSKSYEQYF.

The chain recombines TRBV12-5 with TRBJ1-1; no firm D call. V lost 1 base and J lost 7, with 10 bases in between. This CDR3 comprises 13 residues. Germline-derived CDR1 and CDR2 are LGHNT and FRNRAP. CDR3 DNA sequence: TGTGCTAGTGGTTTGGATTGGGCAATTGAAGCTTTCTTT. Protein sequence: CASGLDWAIEAFF.

The rearrangement links TRBV9 to TRBJ2-1; D uncertain. The germline CDR1 and CDR2 sequences are SGDLS and YYNGEE. V lost 5 bases and J 2 bases, leaving 14 bases between the germline ends. The CDR3 has 15 residues. CDR3 in amino acids: CASSRTASTYNEQFF. The CDR3 DNA follows: TGTGCCAGCAGTAGGACCGCAAGTACCTACAATGAGCAGTTCTTC.

This chain connects TRBV7-9 to TRBJ1-2; D gene ambiguous. The V and J ends lost 4 bases and 8 bases respectively, with 11 bases between them. Germline V gene lookup returns CDR1 SEHNR and CDR2 FQNEAQ (reference sequence). The CDR3 has 12 residues. CDR3 bases: TGTGCCAGCAGCTCAGCAGGTCACGGCTACACCTTC. Its protein is CASSSAGHGYTF. The whole variable domain, filled in from reference TRBV7-9 and TRBJ1-2, reads DTGVSQNPRHKITKRGQNVTFRCDPISEHNRLYWYRQTLGQGPEFLTYFQNEAQLEKSRLLSDRFSAERPKGSFSTLEIQRTEQGDSAMYLCASSSAGHGYTFGSGTRLTVV.

J is TRBJ2-1 and V is TRBV14; D is perhaps TRBD1 or TRBD2 (5 bases each). V was clipped by 1 base and J by 9 bases, with 7 bases between them. Germline assignment: CDR1 SGHDN and CDR2 FVKESK. This CDR3 has 12 residues. The CDR3 spells CASSQAGPEQFF. The CDR3 bases are TGTGCCAGCAGCCAAGCGGGACCTGAGCAGTTCTTC.

The chain recombines TRBV2 with TRBJ2-3; TRBD2 might be the D (7 bases). CDR1 and CDR2 from the germline V gene are SNHLY and FYNNEI. V was trimmed by 7 bases and J by 11 bases, leaving 22 bases between them. The CDR3 spans 14 residues. As DNA, the CDR3 is TGTGCCAGCATGGAAATAGTGGGGGGGCGAAAGCAGTATTTT. It specifies CASMEIVGGRKQYF. The variable domain in full, with the rest retrieved from reference TRBV2 and TRBJ2-3, is EPEVTQTPSHQVTQMGQEVILRCVPISNHLYFYWYRQILGQKVEFLVSFYNNEISEKSEIFDDQFSVERPDGSNFTLKIRSTKLEDSAMYFCASMEIVGGRKQYFGPGTRLTVL.

The genes are TRBV29-1 and TRBJ1-1, with no clear D. The germline gives CDR1 SQVTM, CDR2 ANQGSEA. This CDR3 has 13 residues. The V gene lost 0 bases and the J gene lost 6 bases, with 11 bases spanning the gap. This chain's CDR3 is CSVEEGIGAEAFF. As DNA, the CDR3 is TGCAGCGTTGAAGAGGGGATCGGAGCTGAAGCTTTCTTT. The full variable domain, its missing parts supplied by reference TRBV29-1 and TRBJ1-1, is SAVISQKPSRDICQRGTSLTIQCQVDSQVTMMFWYRQQPGQSLTLIATANQGSEATYESGFVIDKFPISRPNLTFSTLTVSNMSPEDSSIYLCSVEEGIGAEAFFGQGTRLTVV.

V gene TRBV7-6 combines with J gene TRBJ2-1; 10 bases line up with TRBD2. The length of the CDR3 is 17 residues. The V segment lost 1 base and the J segment 7 bases; nucleotides outside the gene matches: 10. Per the germline V gene, CDR1 is SGHVS and CDR2 is FNYEAQ. Here the CDR3 reads CASSLDGPSGSRNEQFF. For the CDR3, the DNA is TGTGCCAGCAGCTTAGATGGGCCTAGCGGGAGTAGAAATGAGCAGTTCTTC. The full variable domain, completed using reference TRBV7-6 and TRBJ2-1, is GAGVSQSPRYKVTKRGQDVALRCDPISGHVSLYWYRQALGQGPEFLTYFNYEAQQDKSGLPNDRFSAERPEGSISTLTIQRTEQRDSAMYRCASSLDGPSGSRNEQFFGPGTRLTVL.

This chain connects TRBV7-6 to TRBJ1-1, with D possibly being TRBD1 (6 bases). The ends were cut back, 4 bases at V and 3 bases at J, with 18 bases in the middle. Germline CDR1 and CDR2: SGHVS and FNYEAQ. The CDR3 is 16 residues long. CDR3 DNA sequence: TGTGCCAGCAGCTCCCTTAGATCCGAGGGGGACACTGAAGCTTTCTTT. Amino acids: CASSSLRSEGDTEAFF. Looking up the rest from reference TRBV7-6 and TRBJ1-1 gives the full variable domain: GAGVSQSPRYKVTKRGQDVALRCDPISGHVSLYWYRQALGQGPEFLTYFNYEAQQDKSGLPNDRFSAERPEGSISTLTIQRTEQRDSAMYRCASSSLRSEGDTEAFFGQGTRLTVV.

The genes are TRBV2 and TRBJ2-1, with 11 bases lining up with TRBD2. Germline CDR1 SNHLY, CDR2 FYNNEI. The CDR3 totals 15 residues. V shed 1 base and J 7 bases; nucleotides not matched to a gene: 3. The CDR3 DNA follows: TGTGCCAGCAGTGAAGAACTAGCGGGAGTGAATGAGCAGTTCTTC. This sequence encodes CASSEELAGVNEQFF.

The V gene is TRBV5-1, the J gene TRBJ1-1, with a tentative D call TRBD1 (6 bases). V lost 0 bases, J lost 1 base, and 13 bases lay in between. The germline V gene has CDR1 SGHRS and CDR2 YFSETQ. The CDR3 sequence is 16 residues long. The CDR3 spells CASSLGRGLGNTEAFF. The DNA of the CDR3 is TGCGCCAGCAGCTTGGGCAGGGGTTTGGGGAACACTGAAGCTTTCTTT.